This entry lists 18 T cell receptor beta chains sequenced from one sample in a study of CD8 T cells in Susac syndrome. Random hexamers were used to reverse transcribe an amount of about 0.45 to 1 ug RNA. TCRdb fed the immunoSEQ multiplex PCR reads into MiXCR, producing one record per CDR3 protein. The table includes under 200,000 distinct CDR3 sequences, roughly nine tenths detected once. Sequenced: CD4+ T cells from PBMCs. These receptors originate from a human donor with Susac syndrome.

This chain links TRBV6-5 with TRBJ2-1; no clear D gene. The V gene lost 0 bases and the J gene lost 0 bases, with 9 bases spanning the gap. The length of the CDR3 is 16 residues. Looked up from germline, CDR1 is MNHEY and CDR2 is SVGAGI. CDR3 protein: CASSYSFRSSYNEQFF. CDR3 nucleotides: TGTGCCAGCAGTTACTCGTTCCGGAGCTCCTACAATGAGCAGTTCTTC.

The DNA for the CDR3 is TGTGCCAGCAGCCTCGAGAGTACGCAGTATTTT. This translates into CASSLESTQYF. This rearrangement joins TRBV6-6 to TRBJ2-3; D gene ambiguous. V lost 6 bases to trimming and J lost 8 bases, with 9 bases between them. Germline CDR1 MNHNY, CDR2 SVGAGI (reference sequence). The length of the CDR3 is 11 residues.

The CDR3 sequence: CAWSVAFLYTF. CDR3 DNA: TGTGCCTGGAGTGTAGCATTCCTCTACACCTTC. The V call is TRBV30, the J call TRBJ1-2; D gene uncertain. Between the trimmed V and J ends, which lost 0 bases and 10 bases, there was a span of 9 bases. This CDR3 is 11 amino acids long. The germline V gene has CDR1 GTSNPN and CDR2 SVGIG (reference sequence).

DNA for the CDR3: TGTGCCAGCAGCCATTCGGCGGGCGAGCAGTACTTC. As protein: CASSHSAGEQYF. The chain uses TRBV3-1 and TRBJ2-7; TRBD2 might be the D (5 bases). V lost 3 bases to trimming and J lost 6 bases, with 9 bases between them. Germline CDR1 reads LGHDT; CDR2 reads YNNKEL (reference sequence). The CDR3 runs 12 residues.

The chain couples TRBV5-1 to TRBJ1-5; a weak D match, TRBD1 (5 bases). V lost 3 bases and J lost 7, with 17 bases in between. Germline V CDR1 and CDR2: SGHRS, YFSETQ. This CDR3 is built from 15 residues. CDR3 nucleotides: TGCGCCAGCAGCTCGGGCACGGTCGAGGGGCAGCCCCAGCATTTT. It specifies CASSSGTVEGQPQHF. The full variable domain, in which reference TRBV5-1 and TRBJ1-5 provide the parts outside the CDR3, is KAGVTQTPRYLIKTRGQQVTLSCSPISGHRSVSWYQQTPGQGLQFLFEYFSETQRNKGNFPGRFSGRQFSNSRSEMNVSTLELGDSALYLCASSSGTVEGQPQHFGDGTRLSIL.

In its sample, this clonotype was seen once. V is TRBV30 and J is TRBJ1-2; D remains unclear. The germline V gene encodes CDR1 GTSNPN and CDR2 SVGIG (reference sequence). V gave up 2 bases and J gave up 3 bases, with 10 bases separating them. CDR3 size: 13 residues. The CDR3 DNA reads TGTGCCTGGAGTAATACCCCGTACTATGGCTACACCTTC. Translated, it gives CAWSNTPYYGYTF. Looking up the rest from reference TRBV30 and TRBJ1-2 gives the full variable domain: SQTIHQWPATLVQPVGSPLSLECTVEGTSNPNLYWYRQAAGRGLQLLFYSVGIGQISSEVPQNLSASRPQDRQFILSSKKLLLSDSGFYLCAWSNTPYYGYTFGSGTRLTVV.

Here the CDR3 reads CSARVDIGDTQYF. The CDR3 nucleotides are TGCAGTGCTAGAGTAGATATTGGGGATACGCAGTATTTT. This chain connects TRBV20-1 to TRBJ2-3; the D is unclear. The CDR3 totals 13 residues. Trimming pared 1 base from V and 6 bases from J, leaving 11 bases between. Germline lookup yields CDR1 DFQATT and CDR2 SNEGSKA (reference sequence).

The chain is built from TRBV20-1 and TRBJ2-7; no reliable D call. Germline-derived CDR1 and CDR2 are DFQATT and SNEGSKA (reference sequence). V shed 6 bases and J shed 0 bases, with 9 bases lying between them. The CDR3 consists of 12 residues. The CDR3 region is CSASTLSYEQYF. The CDR3 DNA reads as TGCAGTGCCTCCACGCTCTCCTACGAGCAGTACTTC.

The V gene is TRBV2, the J gene TRBJ2-7; perhaps TRBD1 as D (5 bases). CDR1 and CDR2 (germline): SNHLY, FYNNEI. The CDR3 length is 16 residues. Trimming cost V 6 bases and J 2 bases, with 20 bases left between them. This CDR3 reads CASSQNYGAGTYEQYF. CDR3 in DNA: TGTGCCAGCAGCCAGAACTATGGGGCAGGGACCTACGAGCAGTACTTC.

The table lists this clonotype with a count of one. The V call is TRBV5-5, the J call TRBJ2-2, with TRBD2 matching 7 bases. Germline CDR1 and CDR2: SGHKS and YYEKEE (reference sequence). The CDR3 length is 16 residues. V gave up 1 base and J gave up 0 bases; unmatched junction bases: 3. Here the CDR3 reads CASSLQGGTNTGELFF. As DNA, the CDR3 is TGTGCCAGCAGCTTGCAGGGAGGGACGAACACCGGGGAGCTGTTTTTT.

The chain recombines TRBV6-1 with TRBJ1-1; TRBD1 aligns across 8 bases. Germline-derived CDR1 and CDR2 are MNHNS and SASEGT. J gave up 7 bases and V 7 bases, and 5 bases lay outside the gene matches. CDR3 length: 12 residues. CDR3 in DNA: TGTGCCAGCACTCAGGGGGCAATTGAAGCTTTCTTT. Translating gives CASTQGAIEAFF.

The chain is built from TRBV28 and TRBJ2-4; 12 nucleotides match TRBD1. CDR1 and CDR2 from the germline V gene are MDHEN and SYDVKM. The CDR3 loop spans 16 amino acids. Unmatched junction bases numbered 6, after V lost 2 bases and J lost 7 bases. The CDR3 bases are TGTGCCAGCAGTTTAAATCTGGGACAGGGGGCGAACATTCAGTACTTC. Translated, it gives CASSLNLGQGANIQYF.

The genes are TRBV20-1 and TRBJ1-2, with a possible D match to TRBD1 (6 bases). The V and J ends lost 3 bases and 4 bases respectively, with 15 bases between them. CDR3 length: 14 amino acids. CDR1 and CDR2 (germline): DFQATT, SNEGSKA (reference sequence). CDR3 protein: CSASEAQGTYGYTF. The CDR3, as DNA: TGCAGTGCTAGTGAAGCACAGGGTACCTATGGCTACACCTTC.

The chain has TRBV4-1 and TRBJ1-2; possibly TRBD1 for D (5 bases). Germline CDR1 MGHRA, CDR2 YSYEKL. The length of the CDR3 is 16 residues. V dropped 0 bases and J dropped 4 bases, with 15 bases sitting between them. In DNA form, the CDR3 reads TGCGCCAGCAGCCAAGACTCGGAGAGGGGTCGCTATGGCTACACCTTC. This sequence encodes CASSQDSERGRYGYTF.

The rearrangement uses TRBV30 and TRBJ2-2, with no clear D. Looked up from germline, CDR1 is GTSNPN and CDR2 is SVGIG (reference sequence). CDR3 length equals 14 residues. The V and J ends lost 0 bases and 0 bases respectively, with 5 bases between them. CDR3: CAWSVTANTGELFF. CDR3 sequence (DNA): TGTGCCTGGAGTGTTACAGCGAACACCGGGGAGCTGTTTTTT.

The chain joins TRBV7-2 to TRBJ1-6, with a tentative D call TRBD1 (6 bases). The V and J ends lost 6 bases and 4 bases respectively, with 16 bases between them. This CDR3 has 16 residues. Per germline, CDR1 SGHTA and CDR2 FQGNSA. The CDR3 DNA reads as TGTGCCAGCAGTCCGGGGGGCCAGGGGTATAATTCACCCCTCCACTTT. This codes for CASSPGGQGYNSPLHF.

This chain connects TRBV19 to TRBJ1-5; D ambiguous. The length of the CDR3 is 17 residues. V lost 4 bases to trimming and J lost 2 bases, with 18 bases between them. Looked up from germline, CDR1 is LNHDA and CDR2 is SQIVND (reference sequence). The CDR3 protein is CASSNPLLGRGNQPQHF. The CDR3 DNA reads as TGTGCCAGTAGTAACCCCCTTCTCGGCCGCGGCAATCAGCCCCAGCATTTT.

The chain links TRBV20-1 to TRBJ1-1; no definite D call. V was clipped by 6 bases and J by 1 base, with 15 bases between them. Germline V gene data show CDR1 as DFQATT and CDR2 as SNEGSKA (reference sequence). CDR3 length: 14 residues. CDR3 protein: CSARPIAGNTEAFF. CDR3 in DNA: TGCAGTGCCAGACCTATTGCGGGGAACACTGAAGCTTTCTTT.